Sequencing of this T cell receptor (beta chain) was carried out in a study of tumor-infiltrating lymphocytes in glioblastoma multiforme. The CDR3 totals 20 residues. CDR1 and CDR2 from the germline V gene are MNHEY and SMNVEV (reference sequence). Details on this clonotype: No antigen is known for it. The junction departs from the called germline gene at one end, perhaps through a read error.

Study findings and constraints: Clone frequencies may be distorted by unequal TCR transcripts per cell.

Multiple V-beta primers and a C-beta primer amplified TCRB from RNA. MiXCR was run by TCRdb on the multiplex PCR reads, yielding one entry per CDR3 protein. The sample records about 10,000 distinct CDR3 sequences, roughly 70% being singletons. The chain employs TRBV27 and TRBJ2-7; D tentatively reads TRBD1 or TRBD2 (5 bases each). Sequencing input: brain tumor tissue. This clonotype originated in a male donor with glioblastoma. The CDR3: CASSLGFGVGTAVPLYEQYF. CDR3 in DNA: TGTGCCAGTAGTTTAGGGTTTGGAGTGGGGACGGCCGTCCCTCTCTACGAGCAGTACTTC.